The TCR beta chain described here comes from a study of T-cell reconstitution after alpha-beta-depleted transplantation in children. The TCRbeta library incorporated unique molecular identifiers. TCRdb re-called the PCR reads with MiXCR, one entry per CDR3 protein. The data show hundreds of thousands of distinct CDR3 sequences, around 15% seen once. Trimming pared 0 bases from V and 0 bases from J, leaving 9 bases between. Germline CDR1 and CDR2: MGHRA and YSYEKL. The CDR3 is 16 amino acids. This sequence was found in a boy less than two years old who had a stem cell transplant for Wiskott-Aldrich syndrome, so the T cells may come from the graft donor. The rearrangement joins TRBV4-1 to TRBJ1-5, with unresolved D. The sequencing used PBMCs, mostly from graft donor cells, collected 360 days after TCRalphabeta/CD19-depleted stem cell transplant. CDR3 loop: CASSQDNGYSNQPQHF. DNA of the CDR3: TGCGCCAGCAGCCAAGATAACGGCTATAGCAATCAGCCCCAGCATTTT.